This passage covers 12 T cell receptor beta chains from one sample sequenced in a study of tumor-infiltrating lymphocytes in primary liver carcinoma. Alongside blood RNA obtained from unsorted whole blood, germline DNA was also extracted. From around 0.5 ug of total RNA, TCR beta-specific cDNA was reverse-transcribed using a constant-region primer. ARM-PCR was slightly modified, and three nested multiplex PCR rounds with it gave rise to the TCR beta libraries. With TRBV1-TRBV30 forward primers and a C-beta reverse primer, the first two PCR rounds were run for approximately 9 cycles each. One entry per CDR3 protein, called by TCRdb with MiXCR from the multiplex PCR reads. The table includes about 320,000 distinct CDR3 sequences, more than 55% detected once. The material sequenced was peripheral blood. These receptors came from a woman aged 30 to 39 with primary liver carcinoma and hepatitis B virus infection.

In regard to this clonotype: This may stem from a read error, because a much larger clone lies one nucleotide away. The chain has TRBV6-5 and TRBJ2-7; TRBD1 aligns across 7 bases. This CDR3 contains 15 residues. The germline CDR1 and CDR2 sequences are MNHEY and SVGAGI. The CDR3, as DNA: TGTGCCAGCAGTTACGGTTCGACAGGGAGCTACGAGCATTACTTC. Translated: CASSYGSTGSYEHYF.

The CDR3 protein is CASSFRGVTSGNEQYF. The CDR3 coding sequence is TGTGCCAGCAGTTTTAGGGGAGTGACTAGCGGGAACGAGCAGTACTTC. The chain links TRBV7-9 to TRBJ2-7; 11 nucleotides match TRBD2. Trimming removed 6 bases from V and 5 bases from J; junction bases left unmatched: 12. CDR3 length: 16 residues. The germline V gene encodes CDR1 SEHNR and CDR2 FQNEAQ (reference sequence).

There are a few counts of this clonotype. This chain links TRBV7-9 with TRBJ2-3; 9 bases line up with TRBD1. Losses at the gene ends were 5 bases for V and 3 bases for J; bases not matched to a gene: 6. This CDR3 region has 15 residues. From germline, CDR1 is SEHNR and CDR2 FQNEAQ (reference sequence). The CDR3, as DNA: TGTGCCAGCAGCAAGGGACAGGGATTAACAGATACGCAGTATTTT. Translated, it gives CASSKGQGLTDTQYF. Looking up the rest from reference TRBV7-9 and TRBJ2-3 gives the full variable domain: DTGVSQNPRHKITKRGQNVTFRCDPISEHNRLYWYRQTLGQGPEFLTYFQNEAQLEKSRLLSDRFSAERPKGSFSTLEIQRTEQGDSAMYLCASSKGQGLTDTQYFGPGTRLTVL.

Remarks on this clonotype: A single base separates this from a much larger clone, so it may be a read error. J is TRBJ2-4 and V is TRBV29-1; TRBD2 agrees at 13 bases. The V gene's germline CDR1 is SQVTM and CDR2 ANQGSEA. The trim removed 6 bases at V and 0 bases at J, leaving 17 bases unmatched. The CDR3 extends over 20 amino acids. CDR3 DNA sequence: TGCAGCGTCGGGGTAGGGACTAGCGGGGAGGTGCATCTAGCCAAAAACATTCAGTACTTC. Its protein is CSVGVGTSGEVHLAKNIQYF.

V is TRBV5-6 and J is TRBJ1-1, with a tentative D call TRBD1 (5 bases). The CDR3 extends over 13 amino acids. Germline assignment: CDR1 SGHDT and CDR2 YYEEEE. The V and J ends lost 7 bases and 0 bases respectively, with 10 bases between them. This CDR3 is CASDQGMNTEAFF. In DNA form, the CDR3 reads TGTGCCAGCGATCAGGGAATGAACACTGAAGCTTTCTTT.

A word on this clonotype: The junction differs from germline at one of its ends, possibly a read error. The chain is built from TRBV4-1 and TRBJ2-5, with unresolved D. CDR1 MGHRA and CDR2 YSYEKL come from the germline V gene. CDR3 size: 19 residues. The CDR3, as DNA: TGCGTCAGCAGCCAAAAGTCCGCCCTTGTTTGCGGAGAAAAAGAGACCCAGTACTTC. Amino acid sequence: CVSSQKSALVCGEKETQYF.

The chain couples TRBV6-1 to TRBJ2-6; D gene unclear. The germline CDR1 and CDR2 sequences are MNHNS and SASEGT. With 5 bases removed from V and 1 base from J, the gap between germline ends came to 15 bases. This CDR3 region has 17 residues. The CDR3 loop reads CASSITHVKSGANVLTF. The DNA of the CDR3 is TGTGCCAGCAGTATCACTCACGTTAAGTCTGGGGCCAACGTCCTGACTTTC.

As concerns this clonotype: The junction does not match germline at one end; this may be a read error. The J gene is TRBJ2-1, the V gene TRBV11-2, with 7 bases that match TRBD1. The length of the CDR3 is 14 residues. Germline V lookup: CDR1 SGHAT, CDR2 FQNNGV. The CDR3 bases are TGTACCAGCAGCTCGGGACAGTCTGCCAATGAGCAGTTCTTC. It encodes CTSSSGQSANEQFF.

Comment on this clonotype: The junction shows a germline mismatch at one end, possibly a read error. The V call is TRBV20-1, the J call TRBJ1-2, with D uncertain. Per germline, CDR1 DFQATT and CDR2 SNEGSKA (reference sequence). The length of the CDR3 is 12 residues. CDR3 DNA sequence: TGCAGTGCTAGGCAGAACTTTTATGGCTACATCTTC. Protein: CSARQNFYGYIF.

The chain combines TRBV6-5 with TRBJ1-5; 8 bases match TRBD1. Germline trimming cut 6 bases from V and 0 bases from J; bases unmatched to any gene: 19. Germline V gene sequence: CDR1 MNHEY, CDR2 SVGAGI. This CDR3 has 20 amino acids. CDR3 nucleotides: TGTGCCAGCAGCCGACACCCCAAGACAGGGGATGTATATAGCAATCAGCCCCAGCATTTT. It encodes CASSRHPKTGDVYSNQPQHF.

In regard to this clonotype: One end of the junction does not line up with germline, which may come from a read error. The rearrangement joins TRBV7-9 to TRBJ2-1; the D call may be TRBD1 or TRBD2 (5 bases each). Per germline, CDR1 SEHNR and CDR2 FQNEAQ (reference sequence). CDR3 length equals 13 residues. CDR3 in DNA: TGTGTCAGCAGCCTAGGGGAGTACAATGAGCAGTTCTTC. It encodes CVSSLGEYNEQFF.

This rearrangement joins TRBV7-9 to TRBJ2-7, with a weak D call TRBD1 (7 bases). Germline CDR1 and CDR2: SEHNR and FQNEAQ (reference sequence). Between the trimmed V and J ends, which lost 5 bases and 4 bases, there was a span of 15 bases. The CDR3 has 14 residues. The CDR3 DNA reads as TGTGCCAGCAGCGGAGGGACAGTTTTTTACGAGCAGTACTTC. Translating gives CASSGGTVFYEQYF.